These 2 T cell receptor beta chains originate from one sample sequenced in a study of control samples from healthy donors and cancer patients. Profiled with immunoSEQ multiplex PCR; TCRdb holds only in-frame clones, not every one. Altogether fewer than 60,000 clones are present, over 75% being singletons, with the ten largest covering over 9.5%. Sequenced input: PBMCs. These receptor sequences come from a woman between 55 and 75 years old with lung cancer.

About this clone itself: One end of the junction varies from germline; a read error may be responsible. This chain joins TRBV28 and TRBJ1-1; 9 nucleotides match TRBD1. The germline V gene encodes CDR1 MDHEN and CDR2 SYDVKM. This CDR3 has 14 amino acids. CDR3 loop: CASSPGTGNAEAFF. The CDR3 bases are TGTGCCAGCAGTCCGGGGACAGGGAACGCTGAAGCTTTCTTT.

By its share, this clone is medium-sized. The J gene is TRBJ1-5, the V gene TRBV10-3, with D hard to call. The CDR3 consists of 14 residues. The ends were cut back, 10 bases at V and 7 bases at J, with 20 bases in the middle. Germline V gene data show CDR1 as ENHRY and CDR2 as SYGVKD. CDR3 amino acids: CATKPGPNKQPQHF. Here the CDR3 DNA reads TGTGCCACAAAACCGGGCCCTAACAAACAGCCCCAGCATTTT.